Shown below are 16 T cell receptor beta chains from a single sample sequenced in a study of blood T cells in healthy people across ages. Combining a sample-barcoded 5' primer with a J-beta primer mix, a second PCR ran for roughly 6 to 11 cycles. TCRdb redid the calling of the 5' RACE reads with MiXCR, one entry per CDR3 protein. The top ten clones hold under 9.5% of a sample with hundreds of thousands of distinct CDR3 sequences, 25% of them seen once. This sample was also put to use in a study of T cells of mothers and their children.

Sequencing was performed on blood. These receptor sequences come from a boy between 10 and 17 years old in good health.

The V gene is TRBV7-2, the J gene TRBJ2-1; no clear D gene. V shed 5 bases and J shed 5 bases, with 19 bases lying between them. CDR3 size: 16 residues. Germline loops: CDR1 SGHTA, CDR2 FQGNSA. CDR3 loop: CASSPPGRWANNEQFF. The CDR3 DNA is TGTGCCAGCAGCCCCCCGGGCAGGTGGGCCAACAATGAGCAGTTCTTC.

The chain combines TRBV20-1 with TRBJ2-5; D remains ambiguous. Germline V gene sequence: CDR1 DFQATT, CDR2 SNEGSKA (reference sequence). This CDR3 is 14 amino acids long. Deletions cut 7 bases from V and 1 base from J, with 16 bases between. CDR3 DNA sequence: TGCAGTGTTGCCTTGGTGAAGCGCCAAGAGACCCAGTACTTC. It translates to CSVALVKRQETQYF.

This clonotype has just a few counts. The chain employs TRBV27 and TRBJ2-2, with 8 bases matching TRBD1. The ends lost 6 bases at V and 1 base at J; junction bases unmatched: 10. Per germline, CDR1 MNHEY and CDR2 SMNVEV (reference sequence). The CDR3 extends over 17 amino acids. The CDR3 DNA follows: TGTGCCAGCAGACAAAATTCCGGGACAGGGAACACCGGGGAGCTGTTTTTT. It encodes CASRQNSGTGNTGELFF.

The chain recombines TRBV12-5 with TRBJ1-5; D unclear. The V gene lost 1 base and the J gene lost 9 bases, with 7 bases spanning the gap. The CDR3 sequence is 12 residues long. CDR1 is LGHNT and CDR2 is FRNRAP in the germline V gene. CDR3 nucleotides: TGTGCTAGTGGTTTGGCTGAGGGGCCCCAGCATTTT. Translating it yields CASGLAEGPQHF.

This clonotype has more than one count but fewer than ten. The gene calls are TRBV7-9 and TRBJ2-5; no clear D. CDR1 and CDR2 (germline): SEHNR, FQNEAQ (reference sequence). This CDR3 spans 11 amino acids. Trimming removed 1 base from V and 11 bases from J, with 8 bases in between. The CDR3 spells CASSLGDGQYF. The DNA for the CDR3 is TGTGCCAGCAGCTTAGGAGATGGGCAGTACTTC.

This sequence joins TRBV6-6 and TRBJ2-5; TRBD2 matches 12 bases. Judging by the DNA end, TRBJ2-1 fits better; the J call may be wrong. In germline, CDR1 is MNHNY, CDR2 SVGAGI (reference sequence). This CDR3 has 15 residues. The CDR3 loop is CASGWASGRVNEQFF. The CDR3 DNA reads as TGTGCCAGCGGCTGGGCTAGCGGGAGGGTAAATGAGCAGTTCTTC.

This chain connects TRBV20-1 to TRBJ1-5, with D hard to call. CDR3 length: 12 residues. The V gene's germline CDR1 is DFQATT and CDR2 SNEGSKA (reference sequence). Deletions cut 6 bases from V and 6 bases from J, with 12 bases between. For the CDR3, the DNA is TGCAGTGCCCAAAAGGGAACTCAGCCCCAGCATTTT. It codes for CSAQKGTQPQHF.

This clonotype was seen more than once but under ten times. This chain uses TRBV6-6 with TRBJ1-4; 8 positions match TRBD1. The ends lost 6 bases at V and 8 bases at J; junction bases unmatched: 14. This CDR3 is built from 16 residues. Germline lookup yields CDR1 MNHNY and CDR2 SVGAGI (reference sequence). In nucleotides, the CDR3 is TGTGCCAGCAGAACTTTTGGACAGGGAAGGCAAGAAAAACTGTTTTTT. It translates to CASRTFGQGRQEKLFF.

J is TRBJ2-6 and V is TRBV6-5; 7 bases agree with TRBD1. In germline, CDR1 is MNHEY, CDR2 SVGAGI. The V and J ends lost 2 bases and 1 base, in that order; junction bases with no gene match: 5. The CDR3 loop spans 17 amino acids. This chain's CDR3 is CASSYRDRASGANVLTF. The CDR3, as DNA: TGTGCCAGCAGTTACAGAGACAGGGCGTCTGGGGCCAACGTCCTGACTTTC.

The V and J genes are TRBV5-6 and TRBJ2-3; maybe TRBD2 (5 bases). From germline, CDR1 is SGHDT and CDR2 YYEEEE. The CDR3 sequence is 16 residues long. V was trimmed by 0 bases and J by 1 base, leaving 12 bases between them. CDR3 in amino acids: CASSLATTWGTDTQYF. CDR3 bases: TGTGCCAGCAGCTTGGCGACTACTTGGGGCACAGATACGCAGTATTTT.

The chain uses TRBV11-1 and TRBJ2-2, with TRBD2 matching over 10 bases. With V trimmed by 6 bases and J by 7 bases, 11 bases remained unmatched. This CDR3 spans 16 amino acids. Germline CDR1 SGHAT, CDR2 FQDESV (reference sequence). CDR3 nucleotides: TGTGCCAGCAGACCGGAAGCGGGAGGGCCGGTCGGGGAGCTGTTTTTT. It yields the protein CASRPEAGGPVGELFF.

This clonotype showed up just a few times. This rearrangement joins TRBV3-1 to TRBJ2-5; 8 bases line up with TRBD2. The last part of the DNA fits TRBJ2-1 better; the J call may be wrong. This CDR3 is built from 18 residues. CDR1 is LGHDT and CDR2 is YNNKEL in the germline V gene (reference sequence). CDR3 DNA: TGTGCCAGCAGCCAAGATCTTAAGGTAGCGGGGCTTATCAATGAGCAGTTCTTC. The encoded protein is CASSQDLKVAGLINEQFF.

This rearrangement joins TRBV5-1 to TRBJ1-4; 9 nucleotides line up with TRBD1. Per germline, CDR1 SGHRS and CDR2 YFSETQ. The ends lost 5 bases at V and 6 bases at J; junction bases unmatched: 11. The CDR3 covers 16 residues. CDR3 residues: CASSVFGTGLYEKLFF. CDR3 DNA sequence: TGCGCCAGCAGTGTATTCGGGACAGGGCTCTATGAAAAACTGTTTTTT. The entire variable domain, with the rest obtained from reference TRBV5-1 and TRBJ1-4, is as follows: KAGVTQTPRYLIKTRGQQVTLSCSPISGHRSVSWYQQTPGQGLQFLFEYFSETQRNKGNFPGRFSGRQFSNSRSEMNVSTLELGDSALYLCASSVFGTGLYEKLFFGSGTQLSVL.

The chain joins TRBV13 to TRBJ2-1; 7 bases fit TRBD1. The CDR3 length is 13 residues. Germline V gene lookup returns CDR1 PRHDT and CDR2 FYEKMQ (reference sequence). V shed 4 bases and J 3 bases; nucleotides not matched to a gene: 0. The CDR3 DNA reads TGTGCCAGCAGCTGGGACAGCTACAATGAGCAGTTCTTC. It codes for CASSWDSYNEQFF.

Written as DNA, the CDR3 is TGTGCCAGCAGCTTAACGGGACTAGCGGGGTTTGGAGAGACCCAGTACTTC. Translation: CASSLTGLAGFGETQYF. This chain uses TRBV7-3 with TRBJ2-5, with 13 bases aligning to TRBD2. The germline CDR1 and CDR2 sequences are SGHTA and FQGTGA. V gave up 0 bases and J gave up 4 bases; unmatched junction bases: 5. The CDR3 has 17 residues.

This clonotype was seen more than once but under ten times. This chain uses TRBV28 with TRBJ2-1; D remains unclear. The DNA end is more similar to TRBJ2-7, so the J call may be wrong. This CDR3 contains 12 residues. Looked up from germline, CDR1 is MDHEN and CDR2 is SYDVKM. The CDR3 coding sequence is TGTGCCAGCAGCCCCCTCATCTACGAGCAGTACTTC. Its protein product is CASSPLIYEQYF.